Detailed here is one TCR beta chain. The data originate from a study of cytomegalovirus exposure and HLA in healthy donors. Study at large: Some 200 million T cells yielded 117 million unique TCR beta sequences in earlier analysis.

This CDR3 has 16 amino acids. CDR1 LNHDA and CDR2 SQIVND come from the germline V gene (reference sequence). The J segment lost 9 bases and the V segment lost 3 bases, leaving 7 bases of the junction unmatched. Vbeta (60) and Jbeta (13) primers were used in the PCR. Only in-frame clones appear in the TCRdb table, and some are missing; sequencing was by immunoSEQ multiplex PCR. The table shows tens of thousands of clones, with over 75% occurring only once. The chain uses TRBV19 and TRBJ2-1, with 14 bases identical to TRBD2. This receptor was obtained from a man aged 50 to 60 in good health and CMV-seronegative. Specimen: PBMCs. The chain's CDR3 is CASSIGGLAGVTEQFF. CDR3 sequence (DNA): TGTGCCAGTAGTATTGGGGGACTAGCGGGGGTAACTGAGCAGTTCTTC.